Listed here is a single TCR beta chain. This clonotype was recorded many times. This receptor's antigen is unknown. Base qualities are not at hand, and no much larger clone is one base apart. Inclusive of the bounding cysteine and phenylalanine, the CDR3 is 13 residues long. The entry retains the CDR3 DNA only, 39 bases that are in frame from base 1. At the junction V is shortened by 1 base and J by 5 bases, with 12 bases in between. CDR1 and CDR2 are drawn from the germline V gene (reference sequence): DFQATT, SNEGSKA. The sample is drawn from a study of T cells in Graves' hyperthyroidism and ophthalmopathy (dated 2019 in TCRdb). For the wider study: Peripheral blood samples were taken at initial diagnosis, before any treatment was given. To identify distinguishing TCR V-J signatures, a discovery cohort of some 99 patients was used, comprising 40 to 45 with Graves' ophthalmopathy and about 59 with stable Graves' hyperthyroidism. An independent validation cohort of under 20 hyperthyroidism patients and 17 patients who later progressed to ophthalmopathy tested prospective prediction of ophthalmopathy. The approximately 100 discovery patients were divided at random into training and test sets in a 7:3 ratio. The study also compared thyroid tissue and blood T-cell repertoires from more than five Graves' hyperthyroidism patients. After blood sampling, hyperthyroidism patients were treated with methimazole at a starting dose of 30 mg daily, and ophthalmopathy patients were treated with high-dose intravenous methylprednisolone. TCR Vbeta CDR3 sequencing of some 140 peripheral blood samples (roughly 43 ophthalmopathy, approximately 80 hyperthyroidism and approximately 17 progressor patients) is reported in the paper. Beyond this particular receptor, the publication reports: In validation, the model predicted progression to ophthalmopathy a median of around six months before onset, with about 64% sensitivity and roughly 77% specificity. In cross-validation, a model built on a 13 V-J signature told ophthalmopathy apart from stable hyperthyroidism with 87.88% sensitivity and around 81% specificity, and in testing the same model reached 80%/75%. Sample size was not statistically predetermined, and blinding of investigators to group allocation was not performed. Blood samples also contained most of the expanded thyroid clonotypes (frequency above 0.001), which suggests that blood repertoires may reflect thyroid immune responses.

The TCR beta CDR3 regions were amplified from RNA transcripts. A first-round RT-PCR of the TCR CDR3 used the HTBI primer set with the Qiagen OneStep RT-PCR kit. Libraries were constructed in a second round of multiplex PCR, after which size selection and purification were carried out. Sequencing of the libraries was done on an Illumina HiSeq2000 using paired-end 100 bp reads. In the paper's pipeline: SOAPnuke was used to process the raw data, removing reads that contained adapters or uncalled bases, had a mean Phred below 15, or lacked an exact match to the constant primer or identifier. COPE v1.2.5 was used to merge high-quality paired reads, and clonotypes were defined as unique nucleotide sequences. Clonotypes were aligned to IMGT TRBV, TRBD and TRBJ reference segments using MiTCR v1.1. Only V-J combinations with frequency above 0.0001, covering about 99% of repertoires, were analysed. A TCS score was defined as the ratio between F50 (clonal expansion) and ExV (chaos), using BLOSUM62-based TCRdist between CDR3 peptides within each V-J. Welch's t-statistics and random forest reduced 514 V-J features to 13, which were used in a naive Bayes classifier (R e1071). Starting from the raw public reads, TCRdb applied fastp trimming at Q25, assembled clones with MiXCR and retained in-frame beta chains. Each entry merges the rows of one CDR3 protein and shows their most common DNA and genes. TCRdb assigned the V and J calls; the authors' analysis was not used. The table for this sample lists about 270,000 distinct CDR3 sequences; less than 30% of them were counted only once. The ten largest clones capture approximately 25% of the sample.

Hyperthyroidism patients were aged 18 to 65 years and newly diagnosed, with disease duration of less than 2 months. Any patient with an uncontrolled infection, another autoimmune disease, pregnancy or lactation was excluded. Diagnoses were based on clinical symptoms, serum thyroxine and TRAb, thyroid ultrasound and orbital computed tomography. For progressor patients, blood was drawn at the first diagnosis of hyperthyroidism, before any ophthalmopathy symptoms had appeared. PBMCs were separated from 10 ml of fresh peripheral blood using Ficoll-Paque density gradient centrifugation. Patients classed as progressors first received a Graves' hyperthyroidism diagnosis and then went on to develop ophthalmopathy during follow-up. Total RNA was extracted using Trizol reagent, and RNA quality was assessed on an Agilent 2100 Bioanalyzer.

The rearrangement combines TRBV20-1 with TRBJ2-7, with TRBD2 as a weak D call on 5 bases. Sequenced input: blood. This TCR derives from a man aged 35-49 years with Graves' hyperthyroidism that later progressed to Graves' ophthalmopathy. The DNA sequence follows: TGCAGTGCTAGAGCTCCGGGAACCCACGAGCAGTACTTC. This sequence encodes CSARAPGTHEQYF.